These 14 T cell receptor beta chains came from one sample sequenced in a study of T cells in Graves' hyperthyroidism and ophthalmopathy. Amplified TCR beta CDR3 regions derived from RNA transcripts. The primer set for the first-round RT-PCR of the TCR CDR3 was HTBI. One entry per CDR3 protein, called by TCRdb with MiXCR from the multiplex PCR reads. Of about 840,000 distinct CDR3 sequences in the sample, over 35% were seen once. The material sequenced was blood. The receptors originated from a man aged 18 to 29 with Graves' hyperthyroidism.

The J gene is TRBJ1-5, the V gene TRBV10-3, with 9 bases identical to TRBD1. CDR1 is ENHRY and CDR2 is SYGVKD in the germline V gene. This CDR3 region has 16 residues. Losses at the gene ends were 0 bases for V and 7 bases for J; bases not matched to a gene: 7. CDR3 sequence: CAISESGTGSLQPQHF. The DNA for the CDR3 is TGTGCCATCAGTGAGTCGGGGACAGGGTCGCTGCAGCCCCAGCATTTT.

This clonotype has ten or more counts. CDR3 amino acids: CATSRDSFGRYEQYF. CDR3 DNA sequence: TGTGCCACCAGCAGAGATTCATTCGGCCGGTACGAGCAGTACTTC. V is TRBV15 and J is TRBJ2-7; D is unresolved. CDR3 length equals 15 residues. The V and J ends lost 0 bases and 4 bases respectively, with 13 bases between them. CDR1 is LNHNV, CDR2 YYDKDF, per germline (reference sequence).

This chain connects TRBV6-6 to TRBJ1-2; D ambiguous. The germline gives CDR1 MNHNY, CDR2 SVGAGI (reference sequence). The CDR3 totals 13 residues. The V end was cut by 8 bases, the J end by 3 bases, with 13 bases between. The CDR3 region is CASGPSRDYGYTF. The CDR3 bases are TGTGCCAGCGGGCCTTCGAGGGACTATGGCTACACCTTC.

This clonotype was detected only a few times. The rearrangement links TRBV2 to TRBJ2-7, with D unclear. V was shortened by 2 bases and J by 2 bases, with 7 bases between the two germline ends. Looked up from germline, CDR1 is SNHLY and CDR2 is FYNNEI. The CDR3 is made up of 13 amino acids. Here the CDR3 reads CASSESAAYEQYF. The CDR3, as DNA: TGTGCCAGCAGTGAATCGGCGGCCTACGAGCAGTACTTC.

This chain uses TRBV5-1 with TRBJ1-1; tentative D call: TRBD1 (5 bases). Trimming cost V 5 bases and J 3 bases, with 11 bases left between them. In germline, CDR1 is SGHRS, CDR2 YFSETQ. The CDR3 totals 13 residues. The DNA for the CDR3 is TGCGCCAGCAGACCGGGGGGGGACACTGAAGCTTTCTTT. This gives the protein CASRPGGDTEAFF. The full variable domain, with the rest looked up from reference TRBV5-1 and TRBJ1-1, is KAGVTQTPRYLIKTRGQQVTLSCSPISGHRSVSWYQQTPGQGLQFLFEYFSETQRNKGNFPGRFSGRQFSNSRSEMNVSTLELGDSALYLCASRPGGDTEAFFGQGTRLTVV.

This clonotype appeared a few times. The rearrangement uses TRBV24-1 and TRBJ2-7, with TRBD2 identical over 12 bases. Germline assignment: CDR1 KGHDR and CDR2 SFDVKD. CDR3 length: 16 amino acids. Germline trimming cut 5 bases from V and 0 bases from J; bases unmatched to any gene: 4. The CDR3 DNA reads TGTGCCACCAGTGGCCCGACTAGCGGGAGCTCCTACGAGCAGTACTTC. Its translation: CATSGPTSGSSYEQYF.

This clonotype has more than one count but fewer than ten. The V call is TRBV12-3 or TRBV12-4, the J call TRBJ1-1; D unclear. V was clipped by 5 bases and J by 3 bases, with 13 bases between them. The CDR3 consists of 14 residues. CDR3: CASSPTGWYTEAFF. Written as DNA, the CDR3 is TGTGCCAGCAGTCCTACGGGCTGGTACACTGAAGCTTTCTTT.

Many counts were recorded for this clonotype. The CDR3 DNA sequence: TGTGCCACCAGCAGAGATAGGAGGGGTGAAAAACTGTTTTTT. Translated, it gives CATSRDRRGEKLFF. The chain is built from TRBV15 and TRBJ1-4; D is possibly TRBD1 (5 bases). Germline CDR1 reads LNHNV; CDR2 reads YYDKDF (reference sequence). V lost 0 bases, J lost 7 bases, and 9 bases lay in between. The CDR3 covers 14 residues. Drawing the rest from reference TRBV15 and TRBJ1-4, the complete variable domain is DAMVIQNPRYQVTQFGKPVTLSCSQTLNHNVMYWYQQKSSQAPKLLFHYYDKDFNNEADTPDNFQSRRPNTSFCFLDIRSPGLGDTAMYLCATSRDRRGEKLFFGSGTQLSVL.

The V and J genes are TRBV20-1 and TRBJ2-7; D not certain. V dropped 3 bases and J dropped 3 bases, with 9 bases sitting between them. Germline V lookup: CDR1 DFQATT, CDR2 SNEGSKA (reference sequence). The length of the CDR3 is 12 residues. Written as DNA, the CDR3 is TGCAGTGCTAGGGATTTGTACTACGAGCAGTACTTC. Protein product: CSARDLYYEQYF.

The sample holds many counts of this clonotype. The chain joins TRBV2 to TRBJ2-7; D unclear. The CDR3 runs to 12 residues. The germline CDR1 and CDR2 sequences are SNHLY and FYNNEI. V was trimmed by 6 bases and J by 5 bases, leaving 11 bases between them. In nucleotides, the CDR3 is TGTGCCAGCAGACCCCTCCTCCACGAGCAGTACTTC. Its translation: CASRPLLHEQYF.

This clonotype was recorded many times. The CDR3 is CASSLVRTGGNEQYF. The CDR3 DNA follows: TGTGCCAGCAGCTTAGTGAGGACAGGGGGGAACGAGCAGTACTTC. The rearrangement links TRBV7-9 to TRBJ2-7, with 10 bases aligning to TRBD1. V dropped 1 base and J dropped 5; count of bases not matched to a gene: 5. Looked up from germline, CDR1 is SEHNR and CDR2 is FQNEAQ (reference sequence). This CDR3 is 15 amino acids long.

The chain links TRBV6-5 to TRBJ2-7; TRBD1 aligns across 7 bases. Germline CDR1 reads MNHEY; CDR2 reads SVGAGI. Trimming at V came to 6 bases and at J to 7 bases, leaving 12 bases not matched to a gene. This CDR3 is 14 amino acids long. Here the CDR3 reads CASRTGVQAREQYF. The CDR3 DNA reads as TGTGCCAGCAGAACAGGGGTGCAGGCGCGTGAGCAGTACTTC.

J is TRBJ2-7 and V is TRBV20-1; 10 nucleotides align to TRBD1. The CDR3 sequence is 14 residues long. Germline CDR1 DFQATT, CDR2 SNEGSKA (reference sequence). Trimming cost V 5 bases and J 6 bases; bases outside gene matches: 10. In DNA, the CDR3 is TGCAGTGCTGCCCCGACAGGGGGCCAAGGCGAGCAGTACTTC. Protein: CSAAPTGGQGEQYF.

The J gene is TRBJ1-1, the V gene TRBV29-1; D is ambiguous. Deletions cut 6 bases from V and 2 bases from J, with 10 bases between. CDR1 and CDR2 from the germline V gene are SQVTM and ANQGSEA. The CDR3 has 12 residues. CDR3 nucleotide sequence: TGCAGCGTCCGACGGGGAAACACTGAAGCTTTCTTT. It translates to CSVRRGNTEAFF. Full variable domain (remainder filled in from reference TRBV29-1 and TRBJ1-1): SAVISQKPSRDICQRGTSLTIQCQVDSQVTMMFWYRQQPGQSLTLIATANQGSEATYESGFVIDKFPISRPNLTFSTLTVSNMSPEDSSIYLCSVRRGNTEAFFGQGTRLTVV.